The table lists the clone carrying this TCR beta chain with many counts. Its specificity is not known. The entry originates in a study of T cells in Graves' hyperthyroidism and ophthalmopathy. Overall study findings and caveats: Ophthalmopathy was predicted by the model a median of approximately 6 months ahead of onset.

What was amplified from RNA transcripts were TCR beta CDR3 regions. First-round RT-PCR with HTBI primers amplified the TCR CDR3 region. A single record per CDR3 protein comes from TCRdb applying MiXCR to the multiplex PCR reads. The table has about 480,000 distinct CDR3 sequences, around 22% seen once. The V gene's germline CDR1 is SGHTA and CDR2 FQGNSA. The CDR3 consists of 14 residues. Trimming pared 2 bases from V and 2 bases from J, leaving 10 bases between. The sequencing sample was made of blood. The gene calls are TRBV7-2 and TRBJ2-7; tentatively, D is TRBD1 (5 bases). The receptor's source is a woman in her 30s with Graves' ophthalmopathy. The CDR3 protein is CASSLTKGAYEQYF. CDR3 DNA sequence: TGTGCCAGCAGCTTAACAAAAGGGGCCTACGAGCAGTACTTC.